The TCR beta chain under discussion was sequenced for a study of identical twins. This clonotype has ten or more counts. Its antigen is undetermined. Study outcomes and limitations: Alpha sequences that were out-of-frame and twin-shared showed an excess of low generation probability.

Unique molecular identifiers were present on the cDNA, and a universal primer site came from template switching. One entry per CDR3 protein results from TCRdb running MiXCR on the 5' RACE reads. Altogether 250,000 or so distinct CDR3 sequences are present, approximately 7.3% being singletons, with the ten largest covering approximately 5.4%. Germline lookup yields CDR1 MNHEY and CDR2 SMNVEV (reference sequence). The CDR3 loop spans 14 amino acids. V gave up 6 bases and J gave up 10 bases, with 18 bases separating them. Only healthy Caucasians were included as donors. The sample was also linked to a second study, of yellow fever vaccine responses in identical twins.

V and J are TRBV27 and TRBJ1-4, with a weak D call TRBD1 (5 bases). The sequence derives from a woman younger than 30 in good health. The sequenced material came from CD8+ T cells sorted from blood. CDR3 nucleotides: TGTGCCAGCAGCCCGGGACTCGCCGCGGTAAAACTGTTTTTT. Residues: CASSPGLAAVKLFF.